The 30 T cell receptor beta chains presented below share a single source sample, sequenced in a study of OX40 agonist ivuxolimab in advanced cancers. TCRdb's table, derived via immunoSEQ multiplex PCR, lists solely in-frame clones and lacks some. Of more than 45,000 clones listed, about 90% are singletons. The source material was CD4+ or CD8+ T cells sorted from blood, sampled in a trial of the OX40 agonist ivuxolimab. The receptor set was obtained from an adult with an advanced solid tumor such as melanoma, head and neck, liver or kidney cancer.

The chain has TRBV10-3 and TRBJ2-2; 14 bases match TRBD2. Per germline, CDR1 ENHRY and CDR2 SYGVKD. Trimming at V came to 7 bases and at J to 7 bases, leaving 2 bases not matched to a gene. The CDR3 is 14 amino acids. The CDR3 DNA reads as TGTGCCATCACCGGGACTAGCGGGAGCGGGGAGCTGTTTTTT. Translated: CAITGTSGSGELFF.

V is TRBV7-9 and J is TRBJ2-1; 8 nucleotides match TRBD1. J lost 3 bases, V lost 5 bases, and 6 bases had no gene match. CDR3 length: 15 amino acids. Germline V gene sequence: CDR1 SEHNR, CDR2 FQNEAQ (reference sequence). The CDR3 DNA is TGTGCCAGCAGCGTGGGGACAGGCGGCTACAATGAGCAGTTCTTC. Translated: CASSVGTGGYNEQFF.

The genes are TRBV15 and TRBJ2-5; D is undetermined. V gave up 0 bases and J gave up 0 bases, with 11 bases separating them. The CDR3 loop spans 16 amino acids. Germline values: CDR1 LNHNV, CDR2 YYDKDF (reference sequence). CDR3 coding DNA: TGTGCCACCAGCAGAGATCAGATAAGGGACCAAGAGACCCAGTACTTC. Its protein product is CATSRDQIRDQETQYF.

The chain links TRBV19 to TRBJ1-6; D is perhaps TRBD1 (6 bases). This CDR3 region has 14 residues. V shed 7 bases and J shed 10 bases, with 17 bases lying between them. Germline V CDR1 and CDR2: LNHDA, SQIVND (reference sequence). CDR3 residues: CASNRAGVRSPLHF. CDR3 nucleotide sequence: TGTGCCAGTAATCGGGCAGGGGTACGGTCACCCCTCCACTTT. The entire variable domain, with the rest obtained from reference TRBV19 and TRBJ1-6, is as follows: DGGITQSPKYLFRKEGQNVTLSCEQNLNHDAMYWYRQDPGQGLRLIYYSQIVNDFQKGDIAEGYSVSREKKESFPLTVTSAQKNPTAFYLCASNRAGVRSPLHFGNGTRLTVT.

The chain couples TRBV10-3 to TRBJ2-1; D is possibly TRBD2 (5 bases). The V end lost 8 bases, the J end lost 8 bases, and 16 bases lay between the germline ends. The CDR3 is 13 residues long. Per the germline V gene, CDR1 is ENHRY and CDR2 is SYGVKD. CDR3 sequence (DNA): TGTGCCATCCAGTCACTAGTCGGGGATGAGCAGTTCTTC. Protein product: CAIQSLVGDEQFF.

The CDR3, as DNA: TGTGCCAGCAGTGAGGCGGGAGGGAACTACGAGCAGTACTTC. Encoded protein: CASSEAGGNYEQYF. This sequence joins TRBV6-4 and TRBJ2-7, with 9 bases aligning to TRBD2. Trimming at V came to 3 bases and at J to 3 bases, leaving 3 bases not matched to a gene. This CDR3 is built from 14 residues. Per germline, CDR1 MRHNA and CDR2 SNTAGT.

This sequence joins TRBV28 and TRBJ2-7; D gene uncertain. V was trimmed by 4 bases and J by 2 bases, leaving 15 bases between them. Germline V CDR1 and CDR2: MDHEN, SYDVKM. The CDR3 has 15 amino acids. The CDR3 reads CASSSRLGSTYEQYF. As DNA, the CDR3 is TGTGCCAGCAGTTCTCGCCTGGGCTCCACCTACGAGCAGTACTTC.

The CDR3 reads CASNRLAGSAYEQYF. CDR3 sequence (DNA): TGTGCCAGCAATCGTCTAGCGGGATCTGCCTACGAGCAGTACTTC. The gene calls are TRBV2 and TRBJ2-7; 9 bases align to TRBD2. From germline, CDR1 is SNHLY and CDR2 FYNNEI. V was pared by 7 bases and J by 2 bases, with 9 bases of the junction left unmatched. The CDR3 totals 15 residues.

This clone was observed a handful of times. V and J are TRBV7-2 and TRBJ2-3; either TRBD1 or TRBD2 may fit D (6 bases each). The germline V gene encodes CDR1 SGHTA and CDR2 FQGNSA. The CDR3 has 16 amino acids. Trimming left V 0 bases short and J 5 bases short, with 15 bases between. In DNA, the CDR3 is TGTGCCAGCAGCTTAGCGGCTAGCGTGGGACAAGATACGCAGTATTTT. It encodes CASSLAASVGQDTQYF. Together with reference TRBV7-2 and TRBJ2-3, the CDR3 gives the full variable domain: GAGVSQSPSNKVTEKGKDVELRCDPISGHTALYWYRQSLGQGLEFLIYFQGNSAPDKSGLPSDRFSAERTGGSVSTLTIQRTQQEDSAVYLCASSLAASVGQDTQYFGPGTRLTVL.

The chain has TRBV28 and TRBJ1-1; the D gene is possibly TRBD1 (6 bases). V gave up 1 base and J gave up 4 bases, with 13 bases separating them. CDR1 and CDR2 (germline): MDHEN, SYDVKM. CDR3 length: 15 amino acids. The CDR3 DNA sequence: TGTGCCAGCAGTTTATTGGGCGGAGGGGGCACTGAAGCTTTCTTT. Encoded protein: CASSLLGGGGTEAFF.

V usage is TRBV5-1 and J usage is TRBJ2-1; unclear D gene. The germline CDR1 and CDR2 sequences are SGHRS and YFSETQ. The V and J ends lost 5 bases and 0 bases respectively, with 9 bases between them. This CDR3 contains 14 residues. Written as DNA, the CDR3 is TGCGCCAGCAGTCCCCCTACCTCCTACAATGAGCAGTTCTTC. Amino acids: CASSPPTSYNEQFF. The whole variable domain, filled in from reference TRBV5-1 and TRBJ2-1, reads KAGVTQTPRYLIKTRGQQVTLSCSPISGHRSVSWYQQTPGQGLQFLFEYFSETQRNKGNFPGRFSGRQFSNSRSEMNVSTLELGDSALYLCASSPPTSYNEQFFGPGTRLTVL.

The V and J genes are TRBV10-1 and TRBJ2-1; no clear D. V shed 0 bases and J shed 9 bases, with 12 bases lying between them. The germline CDR1 and CDR2 sequences are WNHNN and SYGVQD (reference sequence). This CDR3 comprises 14 residues. This chain's CDR3 is CASSESGGSGEQFF. DNA for the CDR3: TGCGCCAGCAGTGAGTCAGGTGGATCTGGTGAGCAGTTCTTC.

The CDR3 here is CASSPGQVRVRELFF. CDR3 sequence (DNA): TGTGCCAGCAGCCCGGGACAGGTTCGAGTCCGGGAGCTGTTTTTT. The J gene is TRBJ2-2, the V gene TRBV7-2, with TRBD1 identical over 8 bases. V dropped 5 bases and J dropped 9; count of bases not matched to a gene: 11. From germline, CDR1 is SGHTA and CDR2 FQGNSA. The CDR3 consists of 15 residues.

The CDR3 DNA follows: TGTGCCAGCACTAACCTAAGGGGGGGTGAAGCTTTCTTT. Protein sequence: CASTNLRGGEAFF. The chain carries TRBV27 and TRBJ1-1, with D possibly TRBD1 on 6 matching bases. Per germline, CDR1 MNHEY and CDR2 SMNVEV (reference sequence). Trimming took off 7 bases at V and 7 bases at J, with 16 bases between the two ends. The CDR3 covers 13 residues.

J is TRBJ2-2 and V is TRBV5-1, with unresolved D. V was trimmed by 0 bases and J by 1 base, leaving 7 bases between them. Germline V CDR1 and CDR2: SGHRS, YFSETQ. This CDR3 has 15 amino acids. The CDR3 bases are TGCGCCAGCAGCTTGGACGGCCTGAACACCGGGGAGCTGTTTTTT. Its protein is CASSLDGLNTGELFF.

This clone was seen only once. The genes are TRBV5-1 and TRBJ2-1; TRBD2 matches at 12 bases. CDR3 length equals 16 residues. Germline lookup yields CDR1 SGHRS and CDR2 YFSETQ. V shed 1 base, J shed 7 bases, and the junction held 6 bases outside the gene matches. CDR3 sequence reads: CASSLSGLAGLNEQFF. The CDR3 DNA is TGCGCCAGCAGCTTGTCTGGACTAGCGGGATTGAATGAGCAGTTCTTC.

This chain joins TRBV6-5 and TRBJ2-5; no definite D call. Germline assignment: CDR1 MNHEY and CDR2 SVGAGI. V lost 6 bases and J 9 bases, leaving 14 bases between the germline ends. This CDR3 has 12 residues. As DNA, the CDR3 is TGTGCCAGCAGCAACGCCGGTGGGGCCCAGTACTTC. This encodes CASSNAGGAQYF.

J is TRBJ1-1 and V is TRBV9; tentative D call: TRBD1 (6 bases). The V gene lost 3 bases and the J gene lost 4 bases, with 19 bases spanning the gap. The CDR3 has 16 amino acids. Germline-derived CDR1 and CDR2 are SGDLS and YYNGEE. The CDR3 sequence: CASSAGIQGWGTEAFF. DNA of the CDR3: TGTGCCAGCAGCGCGGGCATACAGGGTTGGGGCACTGAAGCTTTCTTT.

This clone showed up just a few times. The chain employs TRBV14 and TRBJ2-7; no definite D call. The V end was cut by 0 bases, the J end by 3 bases, with 15 bases between. Germline assignment: CDR1 SGHDN and CDR2 FVKESK. This CDR3 comprises 16 residues. CDR3 loop: CASSQEFLAYRYEQYF. Written as DNA, the CDR3 is TGTGCCAGCAGCCAAGAATTTCTGGCGTACCGCTACGAGCAGTACTTC.

The chain employs TRBV19 and TRBJ1-4; 11 bases are shared with TRBD1. CDR3 length: 15 residues. Germline V gives CDR1 LNHDA, CDR2 SQIVND (reference sequence). V lost 5 bases to trimming and J lost 7 bases; unmatched junction nucleotides: 6. CDR3 sequence (DNA): TGTGCCAGTAGTTCCGGACAGGGGGCGGGTGAAAAACTGTTTTTT. Its translation: CASSSGQGAGEKLFF.

The chain is built from TRBV7-3 and TRBJ2-3; 12 bases align to TRBD2. There are 15 residues in the CDR3. In germline, CDR1 is SGHTA, CDR2 FQGTGA. V dropped 4 bases and J dropped 4; count of bases not matched to a gene: 3. The CDR3 loop reads CASSWTSGIADTQYF. For the CDR3, the DNA is TGTGCCAGCAGCTGGACTAGCGGGATCGCAGATACGCAGTATTTT.

This chain joins TRBV28 and TRBJ1-2, with 12 bases matching TRBD1. Germline values: CDR1 MDHEN, CDR2 SYDVKM. V lost 5 bases and J lost 1; bases outside the gene matches: 5. The CDR3 spans 16 residues. The CDR3 DNA sequence: TGTGCCAGCAGTGGGGACAGGGGGCAGGGTAACTATGGCTACACCTTC. It encodes CASSGDRGQGNYGYTF.

The rearrangement links TRBV6-1 to TRBJ2-4; 12 nucleotides align to TRBD2. Germline loops: CDR1 MNHNS, CDR2 SASEGT. This CDR3 is built from 17 residues. V lost 2 bases to trimming and J lost 5 bases; unmatched junction nucleotides: 7. CDR3 protein: CASSERLAGEGQNIQYF. The CDR3 bases are TGTGCCAGCAGTGAACGACTAGCGGGAGAGGGCCAAAACATTCAGTACTTC.

The chain is built from TRBV5-1 and TRBJ2-5; D could derive from TRBD1 or TRBD2 (5 bases each). V gave up 0 bases and J gave up 5 bases, with 14 bases separating them. Germline CDR1 and CDR2: SGHRS and YFSETQ. CDR3 length: 15 amino acids. In nucleotides, the CDR3 is TGCGCCAGCAGCTTGGCTCCAGGGTCGGGGGAGACCCAGTACTTC. This encodes CASSLAPGSGETQYF.

Points on this clone: Other nucleotide sequences from this sample produce the same CDR3. V is TRBV5-1 and J is TRBJ2-5; D not resolved. The CDR3 sequence is 11 residues long. With 1 base removed from V and 2 bases from J, the gap between germline ends came to 0 bases. Germline V gives CDR1 SGHRS, CDR2 YFSETQ. CDR3 region: CASSLQETQYF. The DNA of the CDR3 is TGCGCCAGCAGCTTGCAAGAGACCCAGTACTTC.

This chain connects TRBV23-1 to TRBJ2-7; D call uncertain. TRBV23-1 has ORF status, its function being uncertain. V lost 0 bases and J 0 bases, leaving 6 bases between the germline ends. This CDR3 spans 14 amino acids. In DNA, the CDR3 is TGCGCCAGCAGTCAATCAGGGTTCTCCTACGAGCAGTACTTC. Amino acids: CASSQSGFSYEQYF.

The J gene is TRBJ1-1, the V gene TRBV5-4; the D gene is possibly TRBD1 (6 bases). The CDR3 contains 15 residues. Looked up from germline, CDR1 is SGHNT and CDR2 is YYREEE (reference sequence). The V gene lost 0 bases and the J gene lost 11 bases, with 20 bases spanning the gap. The DNA of the CDR3 is TGTGCCAGCAGCTTGGAGGGGGGCTCCCTGCGGCGGGCTTTCTTT. Protein: CASSLEGGSLRRAFF.

The chain employs TRBV5-1 and TRBJ2-1, with 7 nucleotides matching TRBD1. V dropped 0 bases and J dropped 0; count of bases not matched to a gene: 3. Germline-derived CDR1 and CDR2 are SGHRS and YFSETQ. The CDR3 contains 16 residues. The CDR3 reads CASSLVGQSSYNEQFF. CDR3 coding DNA: TGCGCCAGCAGCTTGGTGGGACAGAGCTCCTACAATGAGCAGTTCTTC. The full variable domain, its missing parts supplied by reference TRBV5-1 and TRBJ2-1, is KAGVTQTPRYLIKTRGQQVTLSCSPISGHRSVSWYQQTPGQGLQFLFEYFSETQRNKGNFPGRFSGRQFSNSRSEMNVSTLELGDSALYLCASSLVGQSSYNEQFFGPGTRLTVL.

V usage is TRBV6-4 and J usage is TRBJ2-2; D gene unclear. V shed 2 bases and J shed 2 bases, with 9 bases lying between them. From germline, CDR1 is MRHNA and CDR2 SNTAGT. The CDR3 is 15 amino acids. CDR3 in amino acids: CASSDRSRNTGELFF. The CDR3 region has the DNA TGTGCCAGCAGTGACAGGTCGAGAAACACCGGGGAGCTGTTTTTT.

The chain joins TRBV29-1 to TRBJ2-1; D is unclear. V was shortened by 7 bases and J by 0 bases, with 4 bases between the two germline ends. CDR1 SQVTM and CDR2 ANQGSEA come from the germline V gene. This CDR3 region has 11 residues. CDR3 region: CSAGSYNEQFF. In DNA form, the CDR3 reads TGCAGCGCGGGCTCCTACAATGAGCAGTTCTTC.